This TCR beta chain was obtained from a study of OX40 agonist ivuxolimab in advanced cancers. The table lists this clone with a count of one. V shed 4 bases, J shed 5 bases, and the junction held 8 bases outside the gene matches. The CDR3 is 15 amino acids. The germline V gene has CDR1 SGHDT and CDR2 YYEEEE. Profiled with immunoSEQ multiplex PCR; TCRdb holds only in-frame clones, not every one. Found here are tens of thousands of clones, around 81% of them singletons; the top ten hold 2.8%. The specimen comprised CD4+ or CD8+ T cells sorted from blood, sampled in a trial of the OX40 agonist ivuxolimab. The rearrangement joins TRBV5-6 to TRBJ2-5, with TRBD1 identical over 10 bases. The source of this sequence is an adult with an advanced solid tumor such as melanoma, head and neck, liver or kidney cancer. This CDR3 reads CASSLRGTGAETQYF. CDR3 coding DNA: TGTGCCAGCAGCCTTCGGGGGACAGGGGCCGAGACCCAGTACTTC.